The sequence of this TCR beta chain was determined in a study of OX40 agonist ivuxolimab in advanced cancers. Study overall: Among those enrolled, mean age was around 55 years (range about 23 to 85) and 75% to 90% were male.

The table came from immunoSEQ multiplex PCR; TCRdb's copy has only in-frame clones and leaves some out. This sample has tens of thousands of clones, with around four fifths found just once. This clone has just one count. The cohort excluded patients with autoimmune disease history or systemic immunosuppression. The CDR3 runs 17 residues. The V and J ends lost 2 bases and 3 bases, in that order; junction bases with no gene match: 11. Germline CDR1 is SEHNR and CDR2 is FQNEAQ (reference sequence). The sample in question was CD4+ or CD8+ T cells sorted from blood, obtained in a trial of the OX40 agonist ivuxolimab. The clonotype comes from an adult with an advanced solid tumor such as melanoma, head and neck, liver or kidney cancer. This sequence joins TRBV7-9 and TRBJ1-1; 8 positions match TRBD1. CDR3 loop: CASSLSGGALSDTEAFF. The DNA for the CDR3 is TGTGCCAGCAGCTTATCAGGGGGCGCTTTATCCGACACTGAAGCTTTCTTT.